Listed below are T cell receptor beta chains from one sample, sequenced in a study of neurological immune-mediated disorders. TCRdb used MiXCR to reprocess the 5' RACE reads, holding one entry per CDR3 protein. The sample consists of approximately 100,000 distinct CDR3 sequences, roughly 4% of them appearing once. Sequenced sample: PBMCs. The receptors derive from a woman under 30 with multiple sclerosis. Both conserved end residues are part of each CDR3. A D gene is named only where the DNA matches it firmly. Clone sizes are given selectively: once, few, many, or a class where the clone is expanded.

d_call j_call clone_size v_call cdr3_nt cdr3_aa
- TRBJ1-2 many TRBV4-1 TGCGCCAGCAGCCAAGATGGAACCCGACCAGTCCCTGGCTACACCTTC CASSQDGTRPVPGYTF
TRBD2 TRBJ2-2 many TRBV6-6 TGTGCCAGCAGCCTAATGACTAGCGGGGGGACCACCGGGGAGCTGTTTTTT CASSLMTSGGTTGELFF
- TRBJ1-6 many TRBV20-1 TGCAGTGCTAGAGCGCGGGCGGATGGTAATTCACCCCTCCACTTT CSARARADGNSPLHF
- TRBJ1-1 many TRBV6-5 TGTGCCAGCGGCGAAGGTTTAGCTGAAGCTTTCTTT CASGEGLAEAFF
- TRBJ2-2 many TRBV12-3/TRBV12-4 TGTGCCAGCAGTCGTGGACAGGGGACTAGCACCGGGGAGCTGTTTTTT CASSRGQGTSTGELFF
TRBD1 TRBJ1-1 few TRBV20-1 TGCAGTGCTAGAGAGGGGGACAGGGAAGCTTTCTTT CSAREGDREAFF
TRBD1 TRBJ1-1 many TRBV12-3/TRBV12-4 TGTGCCAGCTACAGACAGGGGTCGGTCACTGAAGCTTTCTTT CASYRQGSVTEAFF
TRBD2 TRBJ2-2 many TRBV6-6 TGTGCCAGCAGTAACCTACTACATAGCGGGGTGAACACCGGGGAGCTGTTTTTT CASSNLLHSGVNTGELFF
- TRBJ1-2 many TRBV7-9 TGTGCCAGCAGCTCCGGGGACTTAGGCTACACCTTC CASSSGDLGYTF
- TRBJ2-2 many TRBV7-2 TGTGCCAGCAGCTTAGGCGGGGCCATCGGCAGGGAGCTGTTTTTT CASSLGGAIGRELFF
- TRBJ2-1 many TRBV30 TGTGCCTGGAGTGTACCGGCGGAATACAATGAGCAGTTCTTC CAWSVPAEYNEQFF
- TRBJ2-2 many TRBV10-3 TGTGCCATCACCCGGGAGCTTTCCGGGGAGCTGTTTTTT CAITRELSGELFF
TRBD1 TRBJ1-5 many TRBV7-9 TGTGCCAGCAGCTCGCCGGACAGGGGAGGGGGACATCAGCCCCAGCATTTT CASSSPDRGGGHQPQHF
TRBD1 TRBJ2-7 - TRBV4-1 TGCGCCAGCAGCCAAGGGGACAGCTCCTACGAGCAGTACTTC CASSQGDSSYEQYF
TRBD2 TRBJ2-7 many TRBV5-1 TGCGCCAGCAGCTTGGAGGCAGCGGGATTCTACGAGCAGTACTTC CASSLEAAGFYEQYF
TRBD2 TRBJ2-4 many TRBV6-2/TRBV6-3 TGTGCCAGCAGCCCCCCGCTAGCGGTCCTGCCCCCCATTCAGTACTTC CASSPPLAVLPPIQYF
- TRBJ2-3 many TRBV20-1 TGCAGTGCTACCCCAGGGGATAGACGCACAGATACGCAGTATTTT CSATPGDRRTDTQYF
- TRBJ2-4 many TRBV7-9 TGTGCCAGCAGCTTACCGGGGGCCAAAAACATTCAGTACTTC CASSLPGAKNIQYF
TRBD2 TRBJ2-1 many TRBV20-1 TGCAGTGCTAGGGAGCGGGGCTCCTACAATGAGCAGTTCTTC CSARERGSYNEQFF
- TRBJ2-1 many TRBV7-9 TGTGCCAGCAGCTTATTAGGCAGTTCAAATGAGCAGTTCTTC CASSLLGSSNEQFF
- TRBJ2-7 many TRBV5-6 TGTGCCAGCAGCTTTCAGAGAGAGCAGTACTTC CASSFQREQYF
- TRBJ1-6 medium-sized TRBV20-1 TGCAGTGCCATTCAAATGGTAGGGAATTCACCCCTCCACTTT CSAIQMVGNSPLHF
- TRBJ2-3 many TRBV28 TGTGCCAGCAGTTCACTGACAGGCAGGGGAACAGATACGCAGTATTTT CASSSLTGRGTDTQYF
- TRBJ2-5 many TRBV28 TGTGCCAGCAGTTTCGAGCGCTCAAGTATAGGGGAGACCCAGTACTTC CASSFERSSIGETQYF
- TRBJ2-2 many TRBV5-1 TGCGCCAGCAGCCAGGACGCAAGCAACACCGGGGAGCTGTTTTTT CASSQDASNTGELFF
- TRBJ2-7 many TRBV28 TGTGCCAGCAGTTGGGCGGAAGTCTCCTACGAGCAGTACTTC CASSWAEVSYEQYF
- TRBJ2-7 many TRBV7-2 TGTGCCAGCAGCTACAGTGGCTCTAACCCCTACGAGCAGTACTTC CASSYSGSNPYEQYF
TRBD1 TRBJ1-1 many TRBV7-2 TGTGCCAGCAGCAAGACAGGGGGAACGTTCGCAGCTTTCTTT CASSKTGGTFAAFF
- TRBJ2-3 many TRBV4-3 TGCGCCAGCAGCCCCCTACCGGGACAAGGATCAACAGATACGCAGTATTTT CASSPLPGQGSTDTQYF
TRBD2 TRBJ2-1 many TRBV20-1 TGCAGTGCTAGAGCCCGACTAGCGGGGGTCTACAATGAGCAGTTCTTC CSARARLAGVYNEQFF
- TRBJ2-6 many TRBV6-5 TGTGCCAGCATTGGGTGGAGCTCTGGGGCCAACGTCCTGACTTTC CASIGWSSGANVLTF
- TRBJ1-6 many TRBV20-1 TGCAGTGCTAGAGTGGCAGATAGGGGACGACCTAATTCACCCCTCCACTTT CSARVADRGRPNSPLHF
- TRBJ2-7 many TRBV10-3 TGTGCCATCAGGGGGGACGACGAGCAGTACTTC CAIRGDDEQYF
- TRBJ2-1 many TRBV6-2/TRBV6-3 TGTGCCAGCAGCCCCCTAAGGACAGTCAGCTACAATGAGCAGTTCTTC CASSPLRTVSYNEQFF
TRBD2 TRBJ2-1 - TRBV20-1 TGCAGTGCTTCCTACCAGACTAGCGGGACGTACAATGAGCAGTTCTTC CSASYQTSGTYNEQFF
TRBD2 TRBJ2-2 many TRBV4-1 TGCGCCAGCAGCCAAGGGAGGACTAGCGGGAGGTGGACCGGGGAGCTGTTTTTT CASSQGRTSGRWTGELFF
- TRBJ1-2 many TRBV4-3 TGCGCCAGCAGCCAAGCTGTAACGGCTGAGGGATCATATGGCTACACCTTC CASSQAVTAEGSYGYTF
- TRBJ1-2 many TRBV20-1 TGCAGTGCTAGCAGGGTTAACTATGGCTACACCTTC CSASRVNYGYTF
- TRBJ2-3 many TRBV2 TGTGCCAGGAGGACCCCAGATACGCAGTATTTT CARRTPDTQYF
TRBD2 TRBJ2-1 few TRBV6-5 TGTGCCAGCAGAACCGGGACTAGCGGGAGCAATGAGCAGTTCTTC CASRTGTSGSNEQFF
- TRBJ1-1 many TRBV29-1 TGCAGCGGACACAGGGTTAACACTGAAGCTTTCTTT CSGHRVNTEAFF
- TRBJ1-2 many TRBV5-6 TGTGCCAGCAGCTTGGCGGGGCCCGGGGGCTACACCTTC CASSLAGPGGYTF
TRBD2 TRBJ2-1 many TRBV20-1 TGCAGTGCTAGAGATACGACTAGCGGGGGACCCTACAATGAGCAGTTCTTC CSARDTTSGGPYNEQFF
- TRBJ2-6 many TRBV9 TGTGCCAGCAGCGCCCTAAGTGGGGCCAACGTCCTGACTTTC CASSALSGANVLTF
TRBD2 TRBJ2-4 many TRBV5-6 TGTGCCAGCAGCTTGACGGGACTAGCGGGGTCACAGATAGCCAAAAACATTCAGTACTTC CASSLTGLAGSQIAKNIQYF
TRBD2 TRBJ2-2 - TRBV7-6 TGTGCCAGCAGCTCTCCTAGCGGGAGTGACACCGGGGAGCTGTTTTTT CASSSPSGSDTGELFF
TRBD1 TRBJ2-2 many TRBV7-9 TGTGCCAGCAGCCGACAGGGGTTCTCCGGGGAGCTGTTTTTT CASSRQGFSGELFF
- TRBJ2-7 many TRBV7-2 TGTGCCAGCAGCTTAGAGTCCGGTTACGAGCAGTACTTC CASSLESGYEQYF
TRBD2 TRBJ2-1 many TRBV6-6 TGTGCCAGCAGTTACGGTGGGGGCGGGCTAGCGGGATACAATGAGCAGTTCTTC CASSYGGGGLAGYNEQFF
- TRBJ2-1 many TRBV10-2 TGCGCCAGCAGGGCTATGGGACTCAACAATGAGCAGTTCTTC CASRAMGLNNEQFF
TRBD1 TRBJ2-2 many TRBV6-5 TGTGCCAGCAGTCGAGTGGGACAGGGGAAGGGCGGGGAGCTGTTTTTT CASSRVGQGKGGELFF
- TRBJ1-2 many TRBV5-1 TGCGCCAGCAGCTTGGAATCTTCGGGCTATGGCTACACCTTC CASSLESSGYGYTF
- TRBJ2-7 - TRBV4-3 TGCGCCAGCAGCCAGGGTCGGGACGGGTTCTACGAGCAGTACTTC CASSQGRDGFYEQYF